This TCR beta chain was identified in a study of shared clonotypes between healthy human individuals. Per germline, CDR1 MNHNS and CDR2 SASEGT. With 6 bases removed from V and 3 bases from J, the gap between germline ends came to 11 bases. The CDR3 totals 13 residues. Points on this clone: Its antigen is currently unknown.

Study-level points and caveats: Rarefaction revealed incomplete sorted-subset sequencing despite large depth.

The test was conducted at deep level. Generated by immunoSEQ multiplex PCR, the TCRdb table keeps only in-frame clones and is missing some. The sample yields 2 million to 3 million clones, 80% to 95% seen once. This sequence originates from a man in his late teens or twenties in good health. Some clones in this sample may be carry-over from other donors' samples. This chain joins TRBV6-1 and TRBJ1-2; no clear D. The sequenced sample was naive CD4+ T cells from PBMCs. Subset defined: CD45RA+ positively selected. CDR3 protein: CASSTGMDYGYTF. The DNA for the CDR3 is TGTGCCAGCAGCACGGGTATGGACTATGGCTACACCTTC.